The 22 T cell receptor beta chains presented below share a single source sample, sequenced in a study of blood T cell repertoires in COVID-19 (TCRdb year 2020). The receptor library was made with the immunoSEQ multiplex PCR assay. TCRdb obtained this table from immuneACCESS and retained in-frame rearrangements with V and J assigned. These tables miss some clones; where compared with another copy, unresolved V genes account for less than half of the shortfall, and the remainder is unexplained. Present in this sample are some 120,000 clones, over 55% of which were seen just once. The ten largest clonotypes hold 2% to 2.5% of the sample. The sequenced sample consisted of peripheral blood. Every receptor here comes from a woman in her 70s with acute or convalescent COVID-19.

The genes are TRBV5-4 and TRBJ2-3, with D possibly TRBD2 on 6 matching bases. Deletions cut 4 bases from V and 5 bases from J, with 20 bases between. The CDR3 is made up of 16 amino acids. Germline CDR1 and CDR2: SGHNT and YYREEE (reference sequence). The CDR3 sequence: CASSGLGRGQRDTQYF. The CDR3 bases are TGTGCCAGCAGCGGACTGGGGCGGGGCCAGCGAGATACGCAGTATTTT.

This clone was counted between two and nine times. This chain uses TRBV19 with TRBJ2-7; 10 bases map to TRBD2. Unmatched junction bases numbered 1, after V lost 3 bases and J lost 2 bases. The CDR3 has 14 amino acids. Germline lookup yields CDR1 LNHDA and CDR2 SQIVND (reference sequence). The CDR3 DNA follows: TGTGCCAGTAGTATCCTAGCGGGAGCCTACGAGCAGTACTTC. Protein sequence: CASSILAGAYEQYF.

A few counts support this clone. The chain recombines TRBV6-1 with TRBJ1-2; no reliable D call. CDR3 length: 13 amino acids. The germline CDR1 and CDR2 sequences are MNHNS and SASEGT. V shed 3 bases and J shed 7 bases, with 12 bases lying between them. The CDR3 reads CASSEIEGVGYTF. For the CDR3, the DNA is TGTGCCAGCAGTGAGATAGAGGGAGTTGGCTACACCTTC.

V gene TRBV6-1 combines with J gene TRBJ2-7; no firm D call. Between the trimmed V and J ends, which lost 0 bases and 1 base, there was a span of 7 bases. The CDR3 is 14 amino acids. The V gene's germline CDR1 is MNHNS and CDR2 SASEGT. For the CDR3, the DNA is TGTGCCAGCAGTGAAGCGCACGGGTCCTACGAGCAGTACTTC. Protein product: CASSEAHGSYEQYF.

The CDR3 here is CASSKGRTSGRAYTDTQYF. In DNA form, the CDR3 reads TGTGCCAGCAGCAAAGGCCGGACTAGCGGGAGGGCCTACACAGATACGCAGTATTTT. V usage is TRBV21-1 and J usage is TRBJ2-3; the table's D call, TRBD2, has no DNA check behind it. TRBV21-1 is given as a pseudogene. This CDR3 is 19 amino acids long.

The chain employs TRBV12-5 and TRBJ2-5; TRBD1 agrees at 8 bases. Germline lookup yields CDR1 LGHNT and CDR2 FRNRAP. The trim removed 2 bases at V and 6 bases at J, leaving 8 bases unmatched. CDR3 length: 15 residues. Written as DNA, the CDR3 is TGTGCTAGTGGTTTGTCCCGGACAGGGAGTCAGACCCAGTACTTC. Its translation: CASGLSRTGSQTQYF.

V and J are TRBV5-1 and TRBJ1-2; D gene ambiguous. V shed 0 bases and J shed 6 bases, with 9 bases lying between them. This CDR3 comprises 13 residues. Germline V CDR1 and CDR2: SGHRS, YFSETQ. The CDR3 sequence is CASSLAGFNGYTF. The DNA for the CDR3 is TGCGCCAGCAGCTTGGCGGGGTTCAATGGCTACACCTTC.

The V gene is TRBV7-8, the J gene TRBJ2-2; possible D gene TRBD1, 6 bases. Deletions cut 0 bases from V and 4 bases from J, with 9 bases between. The CDR3 extends over 15 amino acids. Germline V gene sequence: CDR1 SGHVS, CDR2 FQNEAQ. The CDR3 DNA is TGTGCCAGCAGCTTAGCCGCAGGGGTCACCGGGGAGCTGTTTTTT. Its protein is CASSLAAGVTGELFF.

This chain links TRBV7-3 with TRBJ1-5; 8 nucleotides agree with TRBD1. Germline V gene lookup returns CDR1 SGHTA and CDR2 FQGTGA. CDR3 length: 15 residues. The trim removed 2 bases at V and 5 bases at J, leaving 5 bases unmatched. The CDR3 region is CASSLGRGLDQPQHF. The DNA for the CDR3 is TGTGCCAGCAGCTTAGGCAGGGGGCTCGATCAGCCCCAGCATTTT.

The V gene is TRBV3-1 (or the pseudogene TRBV3-2), the J gene TRBJ2-5; 13 bases match TRBD2. This CDR3 is built from 17 residues. Trimming cost V 4 bases and J 3 bases; bases outside gene matches: 8. Germline V lookup: CDR1 LGHDT, CDR2 YNNKEL (reference sequence). This CDR3 reads CASSRGLAGTRKETQYF. CDR3 DNA sequence: TGTGCCAGCAGCCGGGGACTAGCGGGAACCAGAAAAGAGACCCAGTACTTC.

This chain connects TRBV9 to TRBJ2-5; weak D call: TRBD2 (7 bases). V dropped 1 base and J dropped 3 bases, with 10 bases sitting between them. The germline gives CDR1 SGDLS, CDR2 YYNGEE. CDR3 size: 14 residues. The CDR3 DNA reads TGTGCCAGCAGCGTACGGGGGGCAGAAGAGACCCAGTACTTC. Protein product: CASSVRGAEETQYF.

The CDR3 loop reads CASTNQGNKAFF. CDR3 nucleotide sequence: TGTGCCAGCACCAACCAGGGGAACAAAGCTTTCTTT. This chain links TRBV6-5 with TRBJ1-1, with D possibly TRBD1 on 6 matching bases. This CDR3 has 12 residues. V lost 7 bases, J lost 9 bases, and 15 bases lay in between. Germline V CDR1 and CDR2: MNHEY, SVGAGI.

The rearrangement links TRBV3-1 (or the pseudogene TRBV3-2) to TRBJ1-2, with 8 bases aligning to TRBD1. The junction had 6 bases not matched to a gene; V was cut back by 2 bases and J by 7 bases. Per the germline V gene, CDR1 is LGHDT and CDR2 is YNNKEL (reference sequence). The CDR3 runs to 14 residues. The CDR3 DNA reads as TGTGCCAGCAGCCAACCGGGACAGGTCTCTGGCTACACCTTC. It translates to CASSQPGQVSGYTF.

This clone showed up just a few times. J is TRBJ1-5 and V is TRBV19; 8 positions match TRBD1. CDR3 length equals 16 residues. Germline trimming cut 1 base from V and 6 bases from J; bases unmatched to any gene: 8. CDR1 LNHDA and CDR2 SQIVND come from the germline V gene (reference sequence). CDR3 coding DNA: TGTGCCAGTAGTATAGGGACAGGGACATTGCCTCAGCCCCAGCATTTT. Its protein is CASSIGTGTLPQPQHF.

This clone was observed at least ten times. This sequence joins TRBV9 and TRBJ1-2, with D unresolved. Trimming stripped 1 base from V and 4 bases from J, with 11 bases between. The V gene's germline CDR1 is SGDLS and CDR2 YYNGEE. CDR3 size: 14 residues. CDR3 protein: CASSVSSTGYGYTF. CDR3 nucleotide sequence: TGTGCCAGCAGCGTAAGCTCTACGGGCTATGGCTACACCTTC.

This clone was counted a few times. V usage is TRBV19 and J usage is TRBJ1-1; D unresolved. The V and J ends lost 6 bases and 2 bases respectively, with 13 bases between them. The V gene's germline CDR1 is LNHDA and CDR2 SQIVND (reference sequence). This CDR3 has 14 residues. The CDR3 DNA reads as TGTGCCAGTAGCAGTTCAGTTCTTAACACTGAAGCTTTCTTT. This translates into CASSSSVLNTEAFF.

The DNA for the CDR3 is TGTGCCAGCAGTTTAGGGAGACAGGCCGAGCAGTACTTC. The encoded protein is CASSLGRQAEQYF. The chain joins TRBV27 to TRBJ2-7, with D perhaps matching TRBD1 (6 bases). The CDR3 has 13 amino acids. In germline, CDR1 is MNHEY, CDR2 SMNVEV (reference sequence). Trimming pared 2 bases from V and 6 bases from J, leaving 11 bases between.

The rearrangement links TRBV6-6 to TRBJ2-7, with 10 bases aligning to TRBD1. This CDR3 spans 14 amino acids. Unmatched junction bases numbered 6, after V lost 6 bases and J lost 4 bases. CDR1 and CDR2 from the germline V gene are MNHNY and SVGAGI (reference sequence). The CDR3 DNA sequence: TGTGCCAGCAGAGTTAGACAGGGGGCTTACGAGCAGTACTTC. The encoded protein is CASRVRQGAYEQYF.

The V and J genes are TRBV6-2 or TRBV6-3 and TRBJ2-1; 8 positions agree with TRBD2. CDR1 MNHEY and CDR2 SVGEGT come from the germline V gene. Trimming removed 6 bases from V and 6 bases from J; junction bases left unmatched: 10. CDR3 length equals 15 residues. In DNA form, the CDR3 reads TGTGCCAGCAGCTTAAGCGGGGGATATATCAATGAGCAGTTCTTC. Its protein is CASSLSGGYINEQFF.

In the case of this clone: This sample includes further DNA sequences coding for the same CDR3. V usage is TRBV7-9 and J usage is TRBJ1-4; D perhaps matches TRBD1 (5 bases). V was clipped by 1 base and J by 8 bases, with 5 bases between them. This CDR3 spans 12 amino acids. The germline gives CDR1 SEHNR, CDR2 FQNEAQ (reference sequence). As DNA, the CDR3 is TGTGCCAGCAGCTTAGGGGGCGAAAAACTGTTTTTT. It yields the protein CASSLGGEKLFF.

This clone was counted between two and nine times. V gene TRBV13 combines with J gene TRBJ1-2, with 7 bases identical to TRBD1. Losses at the gene ends were 4 bases for V and 2 bases for J; bases not matched to a gene: 4. Per germline, CDR1 PRHDT and CDR2 FYEKMQ (reference sequence). The CDR3 spans 14 residues. The CDR3 here is CASSSQQGNYGYTF. The CDR3 DNA sequence: TGTGCCAGCAGCTCCCAACAGGGGAACTATGGCTACACCTTC.

V and J are TRBV24-1 and TRBJ1-2; no clear D. CDR3 size: 12 residues. Trimming shortened V by 4 bases and J by 4 bases, and 6 bases separated the two germline ends. Germline assignment: CDR1 KGHDR and CDR2 SFDVKD. CDR3: CATSEASYGYTF. CDR3 bases: TGTGCCACCAGTGAGGCCTCCTATGGCTACACCTTC.